This TCR beta chain was profiled in a study of T cell responses to AZD1222 COVID-19 vaccine. About the research overall: Both about-4-week and about-12-week second-dose recipients were combined.

This clone was detected only once. Antigen: not known. Overall study findings and caveats: Nearly half of the spike-specific TCRs reportedly recognize variant regions that carry no mutations.

The method was immunoSEQ multiplex PCR; TCRdb's version includes in-frame clones alone and lacks a portion of them. The table lists 90,000 to 110,000 clones, 88% of them singletons. Sequencing used peripheral blood, obtained on day 0 of AZD1222 vaccination. The clonotype was recovered from an adult in good health.

The CDR3 bases are TGTGCCAGCAGCTTTTCGGGGGTGCGAAAACTGTTTTTT. It codes for CASSFSGVRKLFF. This chain joins TRBV7-9 and TRBJ1-4; TRBD1 might be the D (5 bases). V was cut by 3 bases and J by 10 bases, with 12 bases left in between. CDR1 SEHNR and CDR2 FQNEAQ come from the germline V gene (reference sequence). The CDR3 is 13 residues long.